The T cell receptor (beta chain) under discussion was sequenced for a study of cytomegalovirus exposure and HLA in healthy donors. 60 Vbeta and 13 Jbeta primers were used in PCR. The repertoire was sequenced with immunoSEQ multiplex PCR; TCRdb's copy has only in-frame clones and lacks some. The table includes 150,000 to 200,000 clones, approximately 82% detected once. Trimming cost V 6 bases and J 4 bases, with 21 bases left between them. Germline assignment: CDR1 SGHTA and CDR2 FQGNSA. CDR3 length: 16 residues. What was sequenced was PBMCs. This TCR came from a woman aged 18-30 years in good health and CMV-seronegative. V and J are TRBV7-2 and TRBJ2-5; D is perhaps TRBD2 (7 bases). The CDR3 reads CASSQGGGLSGETQYF. The DNA for the CDR3 is TGTGCCAGCAGTCAGGGCGGGGGCCTATCTGGAGAGACCCAGTACTTC.